One sample yielded the 8 T cell receptor beta chains listed below, sequenced in a study. From the RT-PCR reads, TCRdb called clonotypes with MiXCR, one entry per CDR3 protein. Of almost 700,000 distinct CDR3 sequences detected, approximately 15% appear once; the ten largest clones hold 3.6%. The sequencing input was memory CD4+ T cells from blood. Receptors originate from a female donor in good health, serving as a healthy control.

This clonotype was seen a handful of times. The J gene is TRBJ2-1, the V gene TRBV9, with 7 bases lining up with TRBD2. Trimming at V came to 0 bases and at J to 2 bases, leaving 2 bases not matched to a gene. The CDR3 loop spans 15 amino acids. The germline CDR1 and CDR2 sequences are SGDLS and YYNGEE. CDR3 DNA sequence: TGTGCCAGCAGCGTAGAAGGGACTACCTACAATGAGCAGTTCTTC. Its protein product is CASSVEGTTYNEQFF.

V gene TRBV6-1 combines with J gene TRBJ2-2, with no clear D. Germline CDR1 and CDR2: MNHNS and SASEGT. Trimming pared 4 bases from V and 1 base from J, leaving 7 bases between. The CDR3 runs to 14 residues. Written as DNA, the CDR3 is TGTGCCAGCAGTGGAAAGGAGAACACCGGGGAGCTGTTTTTT. Translating gives CASSGKENTGELFF.

Only a few counts were recorded for this clonotype. The chain employs TRBV7-9 and TRBJ1-2, with 11 bases fitting TRBD1. The trim removed 4 bases at V and 1 base at J, leaving 11 bases unmatched. Germline CDR1 is SEHNR and CDR2 is FQNEAQ (reference sequence). The CDR3 consists of 18 residues. CDR3 in amino acids: CASSSTGLDRGHNYGYTF. Here the CDR3 DNA reads TGTGCCAGCAGCTCTACCGGACTGGACAGGGGGCATAACTATGGCTACACCTTC.

This clonotype has at least ten counts. The chain uses TRBV20-1 and TRBJ2-4, with D uncertain. V lost 3 bases and J 4 bases, leaving 16 bases between the germline ends. Per germline, CDR1 DFQATT and CDR2 SNEGSKA (reference sequence). The CDR3 runs 15 residues. In DNA form, the CDR3 reads TGCAGTGCTAGTCTGCTGCAGACGGAGAAAAACATTCAGTACTTC. Its translation: CSASLLQTEKNIQYF.

The V gene is TRBV10-3, the J gene TRBJ1-5, with D unresolved. Trimming removed 2 bases at V and 1 base at J, with 15 bases between. This CDR3 region has 17 residues. Looked up from germline, CDR1 is ENHRY and CDR2 is SYGVKD. The CDR3 sequence is CAISERRLGASNQPQHF. The CDR3 nucleotides read TGTGCCATCAGTGAGAGACGTTTGGGCGCAAGCAATCAGCCCCAGCATTTT.

This clonotype was seen at least ten times. This chain uses TRBV5-1 with TRBJ2-3; TRBD2 matches at 13 bases. The V gene end was trimmed by 2 bases and the J gene end by 1 base; junction bases not matched to a gene: 4. CDR1 is SGHRS, CDR2 YFSETQ, per germline. The CDR3 has 17 amino acids. CDR3: CASSLLGTSGGTDTQYF. As DNA, the CDR3 is TGCGCCAGCAGCTTACTCGGGACTAGCGGGGGCACAGATACGCAGTATTTT. Supplemented by reference TRBV5-1 and TRBJ2-3, the full variable domain reads KAGVTQTPRYLIKTRGQQVTLSCSPISGHRSVSWYQQTPGQGLQFLFEYFSETQRNKGNFPGRFSGRQFSNSRSEMNVSTLELGDSALYLCASSLLGTSGGTDTQYFGPGTRLTVL.

As for this clonotype: A read error may explain this, as a much larger clone is one base away. In DNA, the CDR3 is TGTGCCAGCAGCACCCCAGCCGGGGAGAGCGGGAGGGAGACCCAGTACTTC. Amino acid sequence: CASSTPAGESGRETQYF. The chain is built from TRBV7-2 and TRBJ2-5; 9 bases are a match to TRBD2. The germline V gene encodes CDR1 SGHTA and CDR2 FQGNSA. V shed 5 bases and J 5 bases; nucleotides not matched to a gene: 15. The CDR3 sequence is 17 residues long.

This clonotype has at least ten counts. V and J are TRBV28 and TRBJ2-5; D possibly corresponds to TRBD2 (5 bases). This CDR3 comprises 14 residues. CDR1 is MDHEN, CDR2 SYDVKM, per germline. The V end was cut by 9 bases, the J end by 5 bases, with 19 bases between. The CDR3 sequence: CASSEGTRVETQYF. The CDR3, as DNA: TGTGCCAGTTCGGAAGGTACTAGGGTGGAGACCCAGTACTTC.